This T cell receptor beta chain is from a study of T cells after yellow fever vaccination. This clonotype was recorded at least ten times. Trimming left V 0 bases short and J 9 bases short, with 6 bases between. This CDR3 has 12 amino acids. Germline assignment: CDR1 LGHNA and CDR2 YNFKEQ. TCRdb re-derived calls from the 5' RACE reads in MiXCR, one entry per CDR3 protein. In the table there are hundreds of thousands of distinct CDR3 sequences, roughly 4% of which are singletons. The sequencing here drew on PBMCs, taken on the day of the yellow fever booster vaccination. The receptor's source is a young man who received the YFV17D yellow fever vaccine. V usage is TRBV4-2 and J usage is TRBJ1-5; D not certain. The CDR3 is CASSQDKGPQHF. The DNA for the CDR3 is TGTGCCAGCAGCCAAGATAAGGGGCCCCAGCATTTT.